These 2 T cell receptor beta chains were all obtained from the same sample, sequenced in a study of T cell changes during pregnancy in multiple sclerosis. Clones were read by immunoSEQ multiplex PCR, and TCRdb kept only the in-frame ones, dropping some. This table holds tens of thousands of clones, 94% found once. Here the sequenced sample was CD8+ T cells from peripheral blood mononuclear cells, taken before pregnancy. The receptors stem from a female donor with multiple sclerosis, enrolled in a pregnancy study.

The V gene is TRBV11-1, the J gene TRBJ2-2, with a possible D match to TRBD2 (6 bases). CDR1 is SGHAT, CDR2 FQDESV, per germline (reference sequence). The V gene lost 5 bases and the J gene lost 8 bases, with 21 bases spanning the gap. The CDR3 contains 16 residues. This CDR3 reads CASSPGGRGKLGELFF. Here the CDR3 DNA reads TGTGCCAGCAGCCCAGGAGGACGGGGGAAGTTGGGGGAGCTGTTTTTT.

V gene TRBV5-1 combines with J gene TRBJ2-7, with D perhaps matching TRBD2 (7 bases). The V gene's germline CDR1 is SGHRS and CDR2 YFSETQ. The CDR3 consists of 17 residues. V was pared by 0 bases and J by 7 bases, with 23 bases between. CDR3 amino acids: CASSLASSLAGALEQYF. In DNA form, the CDR3 reads TGCGCCAGCAGCTTGGCCTCTTCCCTTGCGGGGGCCCTGGAGCAGTACTTC.